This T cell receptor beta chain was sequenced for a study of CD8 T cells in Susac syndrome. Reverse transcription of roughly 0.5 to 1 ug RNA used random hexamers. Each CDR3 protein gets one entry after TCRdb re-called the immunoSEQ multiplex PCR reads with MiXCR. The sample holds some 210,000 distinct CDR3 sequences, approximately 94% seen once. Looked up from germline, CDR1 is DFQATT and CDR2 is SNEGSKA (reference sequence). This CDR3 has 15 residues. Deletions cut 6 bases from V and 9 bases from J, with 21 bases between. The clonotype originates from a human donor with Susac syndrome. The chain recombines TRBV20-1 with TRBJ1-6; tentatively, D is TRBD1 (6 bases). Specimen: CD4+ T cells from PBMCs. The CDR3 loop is CSARPWGEGVSPLHF. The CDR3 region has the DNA TGCAGTGCCCGCCCTTGGGGGGAGGGGGTTTCACCCCTCCACTTT.